This is a list of T cell receptor beta chains from one sample in a study of regulatory T cells in long-lasting Graves disease. TCRdb itself ran the multiplex PCR reads through MiXCR, one entry per CDR3 protein. The sample contains a few hundred thousand distinct CDR3 sequences, 14% of which appear only once. These data also featured in a second study, about T cells in Graves' hyperthyroidism and ophthalmopathy.

The sequencing here drew on peripheral blood mononuclear cells (PBMCs), taken at new diagnosis, from a patient treated with antithyroid drugs. These receptors were taken from a woman aged 45-65 years with Graves disease. CDR3s include the opening cysteine and the closing phenylalanine or tryptophan. D genes are given only for firm matches. Where a row states a size, it is once, few, many or the class of an expanded clone; other rows omit it.

CDR3nt: TGTGCCAACTCACCACCTGCTAACAGCTTCTACGAGCAGTACTTC
CDR3aa: CANSPPANSFYEQYF
d_gene: .
abundance: few
j_gene: TRBJ2-7
v_gene: TRBV18
len: 15

CDR3nt: TGTGCCATCGGTTCAAGCCCGGGCGATGAGCAGTTCTTC
CDR3aa: CAIGSSPGDEQFF
d_gene: .
abundance: .
j_gene: TRBJ2-1
v_gene: TRBV10-3
len: 13

CDR3nt: TGTGCCAGCAGTTACTCCCCGGCACCTGCGGGGGAGCTGTTTTTT
CDR3aa: CASSYSPAPAGELFF
d_gene: .
abundance: .
j_gene: TRBJ2-2
v_gene: TRBV6-2/TRBV6-3
len: 15

CDR3nt: TGTGCCAGACAGGCGAGCTCCTATAATTCACCCCTCCACTTT
CDR3aa: CARQASSYNSPLHF
d_gene: .
abundance: many
j_gene: TRBJ1-6
v_gene: TRBV2
len: 14

CDR3nt: TGTGCCAGCAGCCAAGGCCAGACCTACGAGCAGTACTTC
CDR3aa: CASSQGQTYEQYF
d_gene: .
abundance: .
j_gene: TRBJ2-7
v_gene: TRBV28
len: 13

CDR3nt: TGTGCCAGTAGTGAATTTAGTGGGAGGAAGTCCATCGGGGAGCTGTTTTTT
CDR3aa: CASSEFSGRKSIGELFF
d_gene: .
abundance: .
j_gene: TRBJ2-2
v_gene: TRBV25-1
len: 17

CDR3nt: TGTGCTAGTGGTTTGTTCAGGGGCGCAGGAGAGAGCACTGAAGCTTTCTTT
CDR3aa: CASGLFRGAGESTEAFF
d_gene: .
abundance: many
j_gene: TRBJ1-1
v_gene: TRBV12-5
len: 17

CDR3nt: TGTGCCAGCAGACCAACCTCAGGATCTAGCACAGATACGCAGTATTTT
CDR3aa: CASRPTSGSSTDTQYF
d_gene: .
abundance: many
j_gene: TRBJ2-3
v_gene: TRBV9
len: 16

CDR3nt: TGCGCCAGCAGCGACGCCGGGACAGGGAGGCTTTATAATTCACCCCTCCACTTT
CDR3aa: CASSDAGTGRLYNSPLHF
d_gene: TRBD1
abundance: .
j_gene: TRBJ1-6
v_gene: TRBV5-1
len: 18

CDR3nt: TGTGCCAGCAGCTTAGCGGTCGGAGACTCCTACGAGCAGTACTTC
CDR3aa: CASSLAVGDSYEQYF
d_gene: .
abundance: many
j_gene: TRBJ2-7
v_gene: TRBV11-2
len: 15

CDR3nt: TGTGCCAGCAGTCCCCAACTAGCGGGAGGTAGCACAGATACGCAGTATTTT
CDR3aa: CASSPQLAGGSTDTQYF
d_gene: TRBD2
abundance: many
j_gene: TRBJ2-3
v_gene: TRBV27
len: 17

CDR3nt: TGTGCCACCAGTGATTTGGGACTAGCGGGAGCAGATACGCAGTATTTT
CDR3aa: CATSDLGLAGADTQYF
d_gene: TRBD2
abundance: .
j_gene: TRBJ2-3
v_gene: TRBV24-1
len: 16

CDR3nt: TGTGCCACACAAGCTACTAATTCACCCCTCCACTTT
CDR3aa: CATQATNSPLHF
d_gene: .
abundance: .
j_gene: TRBJ1-6
v_gene: TRBV28
len: 12

CDR3nt: TGTGCCAGCACCCTACGACAGGATAGCACAGATACGCAGTATTTT
CDR3aa: CASTLRQDSTDTQYF
d_gene: .
abundance: .
j_gene: TRBJ2-3
v_gene: TRBV7-9
len: 15

CDR3nt: TGTGCCAGCAGTTCAGGGTTGTGGAACGAGCAGTACTTC
CDR3aa: CASSSGLWNEQYF
d_gene: .
abundance: many
j_gene: TRBJ2-7
v_gene: TRBV28
len: 13

CDR3nt: TGTGCCATCAGTGAGTCATCCCCGGGAGGGGACAATGAGCAGTTCTTC
CDR3aa: CAISESSPGGDNEQFF
d_gene: TRBD2
abundance: many
j_gene: TRBJ2-1
v_gene: TRBV10-3
len: 16

CDR3nt: TGTGCCAGCAGCCCCAATCCGAGGGACACCCAGTACTTC
CDR3aa: CASSPNPRDTQYF
d_gene: .
abundance: many
j_gene: TRBJ2-5
v_gene: TRBV7-3
len: 13

CDR3nt: TGTGCCAGCAGTCGCCCAGGGTGGTCCTACAATGAGCAGTTCTTC
CDR3aa: CASSRPGWSYNEQFF
d_gene: .
abundance: many
j_gene: TRBJ2-1
v_gene: TRBV9
len: 15